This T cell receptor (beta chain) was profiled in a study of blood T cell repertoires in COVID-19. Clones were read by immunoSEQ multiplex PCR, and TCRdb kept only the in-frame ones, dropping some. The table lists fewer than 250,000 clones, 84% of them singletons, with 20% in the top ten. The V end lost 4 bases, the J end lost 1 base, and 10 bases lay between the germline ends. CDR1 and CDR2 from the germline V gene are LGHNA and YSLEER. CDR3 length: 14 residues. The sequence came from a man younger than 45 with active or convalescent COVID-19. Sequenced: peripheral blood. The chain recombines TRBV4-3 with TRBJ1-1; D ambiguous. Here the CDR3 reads CASSPEGWNTEAFF. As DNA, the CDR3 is TGCGCCAGCAGCCCGGAGGGTTGGAACACTGAAGCTTTCTTT.